This T cell receptor beta chain was identified in a study of T-cell reconstitution after alpha-beta-depleted transplantation in children. Unique molecular identifiers featured in how the TCRbeta library was prepared. In TCRdb, the PCR reads were re-called with MiXCR into one record per CDR3 protein. The table has roughly 500,000 distinct CDR3 sequences, 9.5% to 15% seen once. Trimming stripped 0 bases from V and 2 bases from J, with 11 bases between. CDR3 size: 16 residues. Germline CDR1 and CDR2: MNHEY and SVGAGI. This clonotype was observed a few times. The chain joins TRBV6-5 to TRBJ2-1, with D tentatively TRBD1 (5 bases). This receptor was identified in a human donor who donated a stem cell graft to a child with combined immunodeficiency. The sequencing here drew on PBMCs from the stem cell graft donor, taken from the stem cell graft. CDR3 loop: CASSYSNPGPYNEQFF. CDR3 bases: TGTGCCAGCAGTTACTCGAACCCAGGGCCCTACAATGAGCAGTTCTTC.